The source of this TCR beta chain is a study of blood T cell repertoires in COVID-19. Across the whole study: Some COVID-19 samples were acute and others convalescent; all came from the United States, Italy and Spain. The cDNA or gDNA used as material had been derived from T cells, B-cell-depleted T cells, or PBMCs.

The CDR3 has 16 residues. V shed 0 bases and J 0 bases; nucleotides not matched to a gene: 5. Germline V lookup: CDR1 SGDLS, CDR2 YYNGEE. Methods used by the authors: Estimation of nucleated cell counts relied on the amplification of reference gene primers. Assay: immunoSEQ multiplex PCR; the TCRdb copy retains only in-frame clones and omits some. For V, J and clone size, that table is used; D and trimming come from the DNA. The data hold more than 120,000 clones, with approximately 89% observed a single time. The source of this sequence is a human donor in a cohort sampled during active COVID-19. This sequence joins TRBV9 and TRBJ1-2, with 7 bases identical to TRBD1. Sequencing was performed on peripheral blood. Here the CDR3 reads CASSVEATGANYGYTF. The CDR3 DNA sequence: TGTGCCAGCAGCGTAGAAGCAACAGGGGCTAACTATGGCTACACCTTC.